This T cell receptor beta chain stems from a study of cytomegalovirus exposure and HLA in healthy donors (dated by TCRdb to the late 2010s). Describing the broader study: An earlier analysis of several hundred of the donors reported 276 Gb of sequence data and 117 million unique TCR beta sequences obtained from around 190 million T cells. Roughly 320 gigabases of sequencing data and around 90 million unique TCR sequences made up an early release that covered roughly 670 HLA-typed donors. Among the roughly 380 genotyped donors, about 83% belonged to the genetic ancestry cluster associated with self-reported Caucasian donors. The study was designed to test whether signatures of past pathogen exposure could be identified by cataloging public T cell receptors. The study used immunosequencing to profile the T cell repertoires of several hundred subjects and linked those repertoires to cytomegalovirus serostatus. Along with the roughly 700-subject first cohort, a separate validation cohort of over a hundred different subjects was used. To predict cytomegalovirus infection status, the study brought together high-throughput TCR immunosequencing, statistical association of individual TCRs with disease status, and machine learning. A later analysis re-examined previously published TCR beta repertoires from more than 550 donors and added high-resolution HLA genotyping to investigate patterns of TCR occurrence. In the later analysis, no new phenotypic data were used to find candidate immune exposures; instead, reliance was placed on TCR beta sequences and their occurrence across donors. An earlier analysis of approximately 500 of the donors applied high-throughput TCR beta sequencing to assess whether each TCR beta V gene segment acted as functional or pseudogenic. Donor age, sex, ethnicity and CMV serostatus were collected together with the repertoire data. A later genetic analysis used genome-wide SNP genotypes for about 65% of the roughly 700 donors, treating that subset as a discovery cohort. All discovery cohort repertoires had been generated on a single sequencing platform. HLA typing covered class I and class II loci at four-digit resolution. Typing coverage varied by locus: roughly 620-640 donors for A, B, C, DRB1 and DQB1; approximately 560 for DQA1; around 570 for DPA1; approximately 450 for DPB1. Because of strong linkage in the cohort, five DR-DQ haplotypes were treated as single units for association and clustering. On average, around 200,000 unique TCR beta nucleotide sequences were sequenced per donor among about 400 genotyped donors of the cohort, with roughly a sixth of those sequences being non-productive.

The study at large found these results: V-gene and J-gene trimming of TCR beta chains was associated with a missense DCLRE1C variant in a later genetic analysis, and the association was replicated in an independent cohort. Linkage disequilibrium might explain the correlated functional status among segregating V segments, but an unknown experimental factor could not be excluded. In a later analysis, several top co-occurrence clusters were reported to appear linked to parvovirus B19, influenza, CMV and Epstein-Barr virus. Specific HLA alleles were associated with 16,951 TCR beta sequences at a false discovery rate of 0.05 in a later analysis. Because counts were too low, approximately 18 rarely observed V segments, including chromosome 9 orphons, were excluded from the earlier analysis of 587 of the donors. The only immune exposure information available for the cohort was CMV serostatus. The study gave a list of 150 to 200 TCR beta chains associated with cytomegalovirus. According to a later analysis, TCR association rates differed among HLA loci, with DRB1 alleles showing the most associated TCRs and HLA-C alleles showing the fewest. Assigning TCR associations to individual alleles was difficult when HLA alleles, especially DR and DQ, strongly co-occurred. Compared with the roughly 600-donor mean, donors in an Asian-associated ancestry cluster had fewer N-insertions in productive TCRs, according to a later genetic analysis. Because some donors lacked HLA typing at each locus, the association tests relied only on the typed subset. Roughly uniform sequencing depth across donors was assumed in presence/absence analyses, although this assumption may not hold. A further reported finding was that TCR beta sequences accurately predicted the HLA-A and HLA-B alleles for most subjects in the first cohort. The cohort was sequenced for TCR beta chains only, and without alpha or paired-chain data the features that could be detected were limited. In vitro tests confirmed that a few of the cytomegalovirus-associated TCR beta chains recognize cytomegalovirus antigens. It was suggested by the authors that the approach could potentially be generalized to other disease states and immunological phenotypes. According to a later analysis, most CMV-associated TCR beta chains appeared to be HLA-restricted, and the HLA associations seemed to be driven largely by CMV exposure. In a later analysis, HLA-associated TCR beta chains were found to be more clonally expanded and to have lower generation probabilities than equally common non-associated chains. The sequencing pipeline was judged likely to have produced a cluster of highly shared sequence variants as a technical artifact. Most TCR sequences were observed very rarely across donors, whereas some public TCRs were present in many individuals. In an earlier analysis of fewer than 700 of the donors, most TCR beta V segments appeared in productive rearrangements about 87% or about 30% of the time, broadly matching IMGT annotations. The classifier was reported to diagnose cytomegalovirus status with high specificity and sensitivity in both the original cohort and the validation cohort.

This clone has a handful of counts. Its antigen is unknown. No clone much larger than this one lies a single base away; base qualities are absent. In total, 500 to 700 healthy bone marrow donors made up the cohort. All cohort members were sampled while nominally healthy, although unrecorded immune exposures were likely present. The donor tested CMV seronegative and was one of the 352 seronegative cohort members. A peripheral blood sample was provided by each donor, and peripheral blood mononuclear cells were used for TCR beta sequencing. Genomic DNA extraction from the blood cell samples was performed with the Qiagen DNeasy Blood Extraction Kit. Library construction relied on the immunoSEQ multiplex PCR assay. For the multiplex PCR, a mixture combining 60 forward primers for TCR Vbeta segments and 13 reverse primers for TCR Jbeta segments was used. The CDR3 region of rearranged TCR beta genes was amplified from genomic DNA by a multiplex PCR assay. The amplified TCR beta libraries were sequenced on the Illumina HiSeq System as 87-base-pair reads. The original methods were these. A later analysis tallied 70 million to 100 million unique TCR beta chains across the 666 repertoires, and about 12 million of those chains were shared by two or more donors. To remove PCR and sequencing errors, raw reads were error-corrected and collapsed into unique sequences using a nearest-neighbor algorithm that merged closely related sequences. Alignment of CDR3 sequences to IMGT reference sequences was used to assign V, D and J gene segments. For a sequence to be retained, a match of at least six nucleotides was required to both a V gene segment and a J gene segment. A rearrangement counted as productive if the CDR3 had no stop codons and remained in frame with V and J, and every other rearrangement counted as non-productive. CDR3 was defined by IMGT convention, running from the second conserved V-encoded cysteine to the conserved J-encoded phenylalanine. The earlier analysis of about 640 of the donors excluded any sequence lacking an unambiguous match to a single V gene segment. An earlier analysis of 587 of the donors called V segments functional above 56.7% productive rearrangements and segregating when the between-donor standard deviation exceeded 5%. A statistical classification framework was built for diagnosing cytomegalovirus status from the catalog of TCR beta chain sequences. In a later analysis, TCR nucleotide sequences were compared against IMGT/GENE-DB human TR gene sequences so that V and J genes could be assigned. Using the TCRdist pipeline, a later analysis assigned CDR3 sequences along with most-parsimonious VDJ recombination scenarios. In a later analysis, each TCR beta chain was defined by its CDR3 amino acid sequence together with its V-gene family, and reads lacking a unique V-gene family were excluded. To address suspected cross-contamination and a sequencing artifact, a later analysis removed around 600 highly shared, low-generation-probability nucleotide sequences. In a later analysis, a clonal expansion index was calculated for each public chain from normalized within-repertoire ranks of inferred template counts. In a later analysis, generation probabilities were computed using a VDJ recombination model fitted to out-of-frame rearrangements, and the results were checked against IGoR. Hypergeometric tests were used in a later analysis to score TCR-TCR, TCR-HLA and TCR-CMV co-occurrence, with a repertoire-size bias correction applied to the TCR pairs. To estimate false discovery rates, a later analysis permuted the HLA or CMV assignments 20 times. In a later analysis, co-occurring TCRs were grouped with DBSCAN, and TCRdist sequence similarity was added when clustering was performed within HLA-allele-positive subsets. For co-occurrence clustering, repertoires with fewer than 30,000 or more than 120,000 public chains were excluded, along with five repertoires with anomalous nucleotide sharing. In TCRdb, the immuneACCESS table is reduced to in-frame sequences with V and J assigned. These tables do not hold every clone; where another copy was compared, an unresolved V gene accounts for under half, and the others remain unexplained. That table furnishes V, J and clone size, whereas the DNA furnished D and trimming. Within this sample are 200,000 or so clones, with approximately 84% of them counted one time only. The top ten constitute about 0.23% of the sample.

The specimen was PBMCs. This clonotype was obtained from a girl younger than two in good health and CMV-seronegative.

DNA sequence: TGTGCCAGCAGCGTAGCGCTAGGCTATGGCTACACCTTC. This gives the protein CASSVALGYGYTF. The rearranged chain carries TRBV9 and TRBJ1-2, with no reliable assignment of the D segment. The CDR3 goes from the cysteine to the phenylalanine over 13 residues. CDR3 DNA only is kept here, 39 bases in frame from base 1. V was cut back by 0 bases and J by 4 bases, leaving a gap of 7 bases between them. CDR1 and CDR2 are drawn from the germline V gene: SGDLS, YYNGEE.